Listed here is a single T cell receptor (beta chain). TCRdb re-called the 5' RACE reads with MiXCR, one entry per CDR3 protein. This table holds some 100,000 distinct CDR3 sequences, about 12% found once. These data come from a study of spatial heterogeneity in lung cancer. Sample time point: sample taken at primary tumor resection. Whole RNA came from tumor, nontumor lung or frozen PBMC and was sequenced without being sorted. Germline-derived CDR1 and CDR2 are SGHTA and FQGNSA. The CDR3 consists of 14 residues. With 5 bases removed from V and 3 bases from J, the gap between germline ends came to 14 bases.

This TCR came from a male donor with early-stage non-small cell lung cancer. The chain is built from TRBV7-2 and TRBJ2-7, with D perhaps matching TRBD2 (5 bases). The sample consisted of PBMCs, taken at surgery. CDR3 amino acids: CASSRQTGSYEQYF. The CDR3 region has the DNA TGTGCCAGCAGCCGCCAAACGGGAAGCTACGAGCAGTACTTC.